The sequence of this T cell receptor (beta chain) was determined in a study of T cells in localized non-small cell lung cancer. Study findings and constraints: Heterogeneity cannot be ruled out, as sequencing used one tumor region only. For the top 100 tumor clones, a median roughly 56 also appeared in adjacent lung. Patients showing higher blood T cell density tended to see longer overall survival. The highest T cell clonality was in uninvolved adjacent lung, above tumor.

Using immunoSEQ multiplex PCR, the repertoire was profiled, and TCRdb retains in-frame clones only, with some absent. Here the sample spans roughly 11,000 clones, just under 30% being singletons. This clone showed up just a few times. The antigen remains undetermined. V was trimmed by 2 bases and J by 10 bases, leaving 11 bases between them. Germline CDR1 and CDR2: WSHSY and SAAADI. This CDR3 contains 12 residues. The gene calls are TRBV10-2 and TRBJ1-1; no reliable D call. This receptor was identified in a man aged 35-69 years with stage I lung adenocarcinoma. Sequencing used lung tumor tissue, obtained before any cancer treatment. This CDR3 reads CASSEAAVGAFF. DNA of the CDR3: TGCGCCAGCAGTGAGGCGGCCGTGGGAGCTTTCTTT.